This T cell receptor (beta chain) was recorded in a study of cytomegalovirus exposure and HLA in healthy donors. The CDR3 covers 14 residues. Germline lookup yields CDR1 SEHNR and CDR2 FQNEAQ (reference sequence). V dropped 4 bases and J dropped 4 bases, with 13 bases sitting between them. The PCR was carried out with 60 Vbeta primers and 13 Jbeta primers. The data were produced by immunoSEQ multiplex PCR, yet TCRdb's version contains in-frame clones alone and is incomplete. The sample has roughly 200,000 clones; around three quarters are singletons. The J gene is TRBJ1-2, the V gene TRBV7-9, with D unclear. Sequences were obtained from PBMCs. This clonotype originated in a boy aged 5-17 years in good health and CMV-seronegative. The CDR3 nucleotides are TGTGCCAGCAGCTCCGCTAGCTCCTTCTATGGCTACACCTTC. It encodes CASSSASSFYGYTF.